Listed below are T cell receptor beta chains from one sample, sequenced in a study of shared clonotypes between healthy human individuals. Measured with immunoSEQ multiplex PCR; TCRdb has only the in-frame clones, and not every one. The sample records 950,000 to 1,100,000 clones, about 74% being singletons. The sequenced material came from memory CD4+ T cells sorted from blood. All receptors derive from a man between 18 and 35 years old in good health. CDR3s include the opening cysteine and the closing phenylalanine or tryptophan. The order of the fields is D gene, J gene, CDR3 length, clone size, V gene, CDR3 DNA, CDR3 protein. The D gene is left open where the match is weak. Rows give clone size only sometimes, using once, few, many, or a class for an expanded clone.

TRBD2 TRBJ2-3 14 NA TRBV27 TGTGCCAGCAGTTTTGGGCGGGAGGAAGATACGCAGTATTTT CASSFGREEDTQYF
TRBD1 TRBJ1-3 17 many TRBV7-9 TGTGCCAGCAGCTTTGGTGGACAGGGGAGCTCTGGAAACACCATATATTTT CASSFGGQGSSGNTIYF
NA TRBJ2-7 12 NA TRBV18 TGTGCCAGCTCACCACTAGAGGGCGAGCAGTACTTC CASSPLEGEQYF
TRBD1 TRBJ1-3 16 NA TRBV10-3 TGTGCCATCAGTGAGACCGACAGGGGAGGTGGAAACACCATATATTTT CAISETDRGGGNTIYF
NA TRBJ2-5 14 NA TRBV5-4 TGTGCCAGCAGCTTGACGGGGGTACAAGAGACCCAGTACTTC CASSLTGVQETQYF
NA TRBJ2-3 13 few TRBV5-5 TGTGCCAGCAGCTTGCCTTGGGCGGATACGCAGTATTTT CASSLPWADTQYF
NA TRBJ2-2 14 NA TRBV4-1 TGCGCCAGCAGCCAAGGGGAACAGTACGGGGAGCTGTTTTTT CASSQGEQYGELFF
NA TRBJ1-1 12 NA TRBV30 TGTGCCTGGAGTCTCGGCGGACAGAGGGCTTTCTTT CAWSLGGQRAFF
NA TRBJ2-5 12 NA TRBV29-1 TGCAGCGTTGAAAAGGGTGGAGAGACCCAGTACTTC CSVEKGGETQYF
NA TRBJ2-5 18 NA TRBV12-2 TGTGCAAGTCGCTTAGAACATATTTGGGCGATTCCCCAAGAGACCCAGTACTTC CASRLEHIWAIPQETQYF
TRBD1 TRBJ1-4 14 once TRBV25-1 TGTGCCAGCAGTAAGACAGGGCCAGTCGAAAAACTGTTTTTT CASSKTGPVEKLFF
NA TRBJ1-4 18 few TRBV28 TGTGCCAGCAGTTTACCCCTCGGGACCGAAGCAACTAATGAAAAACTGTTTTTT CASSLPLGTEATNEKLFF
NA TRBJ1-1 15 NA TRBV5-1 TGCGCCAGCAGCTTGGGGGCAGGACTAGATACTGAAGCTTTCTTT CASSLGAGLDTEAFF
NA TRBJ2-5 14 NA TRBV6-1 TGTGCCAGCAGCCCGGGGCTTAGCCAAGAGACCCAGTACTTC CASSPGLSQETQYF
NA TRBJ2-7 15 NA TRBV7-9 TGTGCCAGCAGCTTAGCGGCGTCAACTCGCTACGAGCAGTACTTC CASSLAASTRYEQYF
NA TRBJ2-1 15 NA TRBV7-9 TGTGCCAGCAGCTTAGCGCGACTAGTAGTCAATGAGCAGTTCTTC CASSLARLVVNEQFF
NA TRBJ2-2 15 NA TRBV5-1 TGCGCCAGCAGCTTGGGGCAGGGAGCCACCGGGGAGCTGTTTTTT CASSLGQGATGELFF
TRBD1 TRBJ1-2 11 NA TRBV5-8 TGTGCCAGCAGCGACAGGGCTGGCTACACCTTC CASSDRAGYTF